The source of this T cell receptor beta chain is a study of blood T cell repertoires in COVID-19. In the study overall: COVID-19 samples collected from the United States, Italy and Spain covered acute and convalescent phases. T cells, B-cell-depleted T cells, or PBMCs provided the cDNA or gDNA that served as material.

Only in-frame clones appear in the TCRdb table, and some are missing; sequencing was by immunoSEQ multiplex PCR. The sample lists about 320,000 clones; 70% to 90% were seen once. This clone was observed a few times. The V end lost 7 bases, the J end lost 4 bases, and 16 bases lay between the germline ends. Germline V CDR1 and CDR2: MRHNA, SNTAGT. This CDR3 contains 14 residues. Material: peripheral blood. V and J are TRBV6-4 and TRBJ1-2; D is uncertain. The TCR sequence derives from a human donor in a cohort sampled during active COVID-19. In DNA form, the CDR3 reads TGTGCCAGCACCCCGGTTCCGGGATCCTATGGCTACACCTTC. It specifies CASTPVPGSYGYTF.